These 30 T cell receptor beta chains were all obtained from the same sample, sequenced in a study of blood T cell repertoires in COVID-19. Profiled with immunoSEQ multiplex PCR; TCRdb holds only in-frame clones, not every one. Of around 140,000 clones listed, 80% to 90% were seen once; the top ten hold 8% to 11%. What was sequenced was peripheral blood. Source of these receptors: a man aged 55 to 70 with active or convalescent COVID-19.

This clone was detected only a few times. The rearrangement links TRBV12-3 or TRBV12-4 to TRBJ2-7, with TRBD1 matching over 7 bases. V lost 6 bases, J lost 2 bases, and 4 bases stayed unmatched. The CDR3 contains 13 residues. The CDR3 DNA reads TGTGCCAGCAGCCGGGACAGAGCCTACGAGCAGTACTTC. Residues: CASSRDRAYEQYF.

The chain employs TRBV10-3 and TRBJ2-7, with 10 positions matching TRBD1. Germline CDR1 and CDR2: ENHRY and SYGVKD. V lost 6 bases and J lost 1; bases outside the gene matches: 3. The CDR3 contains 14 residues. The CDR3 DNA is TGTGCCATCAGCCGGGACAGGGGTTCCTACGAGCAGTACTTC. Protein product: CAISRDRGSYEQYF.

The genes are TRBV20-1 and TRBJ2-2; D is uncertain. Per the germline V gene, CDR1 is DFQATT and CDR2 is SNEGSKA (reference sequence). The CDR3 runs 15 residues. Trimming pared 3 bases from V and 0 bases from J, leaving 11 bases between. CDR3 nucleotide sequence: TGCAGTGCTAGTGCGGTTATAGCGAACACCGGGGAGCTGTTTTTT. Residues: CSASAVIANTGELFF.

V usage is TRBV6-5 and J usage is TRBJ2-7, with D perhaps TRBD2 (6 bases). V was trimmed by 8 bases and J by 7 bases, leaving 15 bases between them. The germline CDR1 and CDR2 sequences are MNHEY and SVGAGI. The CDR3 sequence is 12 residues long. The CDR3 DNA follows: TGTGCCAGCGGACAATGGGCGGGGGAGCAGTACTTC. Its translation: CASGQWAGEQYF.

The chain combines TRBV29-1 with TRBJ2-3; 7 nucleotides align to TRBD2. This CDR3 has 15 residues. The germline V gene encodes CDR1 SQVTM and CDR2 ANQGSEA. J gave up 0 bases and V 7 bases, and 10 bases lay outside the gene matches. The CDR3 DNA is TGCAGCGCCCCGGGACTACAAGTGAGCACAGATACGCAGTATTTT. This translates into CSAPGLQVSTDTQYF.

The chain uses TRBV7-9 and TRBJ2-6, with D maybe TRBD1 (6 bases). Germline-derived CDR1 and CDR2 are SEHNR and FQNEAQ (reference sequence). Trimming stripped 5 bases from V and 0 bases from J, with 20 bases between. The CDR3 is 19 residues long. The CDR3 DNA reads TGTGCCAGCAGCCGAAAACCAAGGGACACTGACTCTGGGGCCAACGTCCTGACTTTC. Encoded protein: CASSRKPRDTDSGANVLTF.

This sequence joins TRBV20-1 and TRBJ2-7; 10 bases are shared with TRBD1. The CDR3 extends over 14 amino acids. Germline V lookup: CDR1 DFQATT, CDR2 SNEGSKA (reference sequence). Losses at the gene ends were 3 bases for V and 12 bases for J; bases not matched to a gene: 14. The CDR3 region is CSASTAGDRGFMYF. For the CDR3, the DNA is TGCAGTGCTAGTACCGCGGGGGACAGGGGATTTATGTACTTC.

The CDR3 protein is CASSPLAGGVKTQYF. Written as DNA, the CDR3 is TGCGCCAGCAGCCCCCTGGCGGGAGGTGTAAAGACCCAGTACTTC. The chain employs TRBV5-1 and TRBJ2-5; 8 bases match TRBD2. Per germline, CDR1 SGHRS and CDR2 YFSETQ. After removal of 4 bases from V and 6 bases from J, the junction contained 11 bases not matched to a gene. The CDR3 covers 15 residues. Together with reference TRBV5-1 and TRBJ2-5, the CDR3 gives the full variable domain: KAGVTQTPRYLIKTRGQQVTLSCSPISGHRSVSWYQQTPGQGLQFLFEYFSETQRNKGNFPGRFSGRQFSNSRSEMNVSTLELGDSALYLCASSPLAGGVKTQYFGPGTRLLVL.

The chain employs TRBV3-1 (or the pseudogene TRBV3-2) and TRBJ2-7; TRBD1 matches 7 bases. Germline trimming cut 4 bases from V and 3 bases from J; bases unmatched to any gene: 3. In germline, CDR1 is LGHDT, CDR2 YNNKEL (reference sequence). The CDR3 covers 13 residues. The CDR3 here is CASSRRDSYEQYF. The CDR3 DNA sequence: TGTGCCAGCAGCCGACGGGACAGCTACGAGCAGTACTTC.

This clone was observed once. The genes are TRBV5-4 and TRBJ2-7, with TRBD1 matching over 7 bases. Unmatched junction bases numbered 9, after V lost 7 bases and J lost 5 bases. Germline loops: CDR1 SGHNT, CDR2 YYREEE (reference sequence). This CDR3 has 13 residues. The CDR3 protein is CASRPPGGNEQYF. CDR3 in DNA: TGTGCCAGCCGCCCCCCAGGGGGTAACGAGCAGTACTTC.

This chain joins TRBV5-8 and TRBJ2-7; 9 bases are a match to TRBD1. The germline V gene encodes CDR1 SGHTS and CDR2 YDEGEE. V shed 6 bases, J shed 5 bases, and the junction held 12 bases outside the gene matches. This CDR3 has 15 amino acids. This CDR3 is CASISAGQGSHEQYF. Here the CDR3 DNA reads TGTGCCAGCATCTCTGCGGGACAGGGATCCCACGAGCAGTACTTC.

V and J are TRBV7-2 and TRBJ2-7; 8 bases are shared with TRBD1. The CDR3 is made up of 15 amino acids. CDR1 SGHTA and CDR2 FQGNSA come from the germline V gene. Trimming at V came to 0 bases and at J to 2 bases, leaving 3 bases not matched to a gene. This CDR3 is CASSLAGTGTYEQYF. CDR3 nucleotides: TGTGCCAGCAGCTTAGCCGGGACAGGTACCTACGAGCAGTACTTC.

This sequence joins TRBV5-8 and TRBJ1-5, with a possible D match to TRBD1 (6 bases). CDR1 and CDR2 from the germline V gene are SGHTS and YDEGEE. The V and J ends lost 3 bases and 4 bases respectively, with 14 bases between them. The CDR3 length is 15 residues. The CDR3 nucleotides are TGTGCCAGCAGCTATTTCCAGGGGAAGAATCAGCCCCAGCATTTT. It codes for CASSYFQGKNQPQHF.

The chain carries TRBV5-1 and TRBJ2-3; 13 bases are a match to TRBD2. Germline lookup yields CDR1 SGHRS and CDR2 YFSETQ. V lost 0 bases, J lost 4 bases, and 5 bases stayed unmatched. This CDR3 contains 17 residues. The CDR3 DNA follows: TGCGCCAGCAGCTTGGTTACTAGCGGGAGGGCCTCAGATACGCAGTATTTT. It translates to CASSLVTSGRASDTQYF. Based on the CDR3 plus reference TRBV5-1 and TRBJ2-3, the full variable domain is KAGVTQTPRYLIKTRGQQVTLSCSPISGHRSVSWYQQTPGQGLQFLFEYFSETQRNKGNFPGRFSGRQFSNSRSEMNVSTLELGDSALYLCASSLVTSGRASDTQYFGPGTRLTVL.

The chain is built from TRBV3-1 (or the pseudogene TRBV3-2) and TRBJ2-7; 7 positions match TRBD2. After removal of 4 bases from V and 2 bases from J, the junction contained 5 bases not matched to a gene. The CDR3 runs 14 residues. In germline, CDR1 is LGHDT, CDR2 YNNKEL (reference sequence). CDR3 nucleotides: TGTGCCAGCAGCCCCGGGACTATTCCCTACGAGCAGTACTTC. Encoded protein: CASSPGTIPYEQYF.

The chain joins TRBV6-2 or TRBV6-3 to TRBJ1-5, with D possibly TRBD1 on 6 matching bases. Germline V CDR1 and CDR2: MNHEY, SVGEGT. The germline V and J ends were trimmed by 2 bases and 2 bases, with 13 bases remaining between them. The CDR3 runs to 16 residues. In DNA, the CDR3 is TGTGCCAGCAGTTACCTACAGGGATGGGGCAATCAGCCCCAGCATTTT. Encoded protein: CASSYLQGWGNQPQHF.

The V and J genes are TRBV4-1 and TRBJ1-5; no firm D call. CDR3 size: 13 residues. Per germline, CDR1 MGHRA and CDR2 YSYEKL. V lost 2 bases and J 5 bases, leaving 7 bases between the germline ends. This CDR3 is CASSQTRYQPQHF. CDR3 sequence (DNA): TGCGCCAGCAGCCAAACGAGGTATCAGCCCCAGCATTTT.

The chain combines TRBV5-1 with TRBJ2-2, with a possible D match to TRBD2 (6 bases). Germline loops: CDR1 SGHRS, CDR2 YFSETQ. V lost 0 bases and J lost 0, with 9 bases in between. The CDR3 sequence is 16 residues long. The CDR3 DNA reads TGCGCCAGCAGCTTGGAAGGCGGGACGAACACCGGGGAGCTGTTTTTT. Translated, it gives CASSLEGGTNTGELFF. The full variable domain, in which reference TRBV5-1 and TRBJ2-2 provide the parts outside the CDR3, is KAGVTQTPRYLIKTRGQQVTLSCSPISGHRSVSWYQQTPGQGLQFLFEYFSETQRNKGNFPGRFSGRQFSNSRSEMNVSTLELGDSALYLCASSLEGGTNTGELFFGEGSRLTVL.

As DNA, the CDR3 is TGTGCCAGCAGCCTCGTCTATGGGCGGGAAAGGTTCAATGAGCAGTTCTTC. Translated: CASSLVYGRERFNEQFF. The V and J genes are TRBV3-1 (or the pseudogene TRBV3-2) and TRBJ2-1, with D perhaps matching TRBD2 (6 bases). In germline, CDR1 is LGHDT, CDR2 YNNKEL (reference sequence). The CDR3 has 17 amino acids. The germline V and J ends were trimmed by 4 bases and 6 bases, with 22 bases remaining between them.

This clone was recorded once. CDR3 residues: CASSGGLAGAEEQYF. CDR3 DNA sequence: TGTGCCAGCAGTGGAGGACTAGCGGGAGCGGAGGAGCAGTACTTC. This chain uses TRBV28 with TRBJ2-7; 13 nucleotides agree with TRBD2. CDR1 is MDHEN, CDR2 SYDVKM, per germline. The trim removed 5 bases at V and 7 bases at J, leaving 8 bases unmatched. CDR3 length equals 15 residues.

This clone was detected once. The chain combines TRBV19 with TRBJ2-6; 9 nucleotides align to TRBD2. The CDR3 runs 16 residues. The V gene end was trimmed by 4 bases and the J gene end by 4 bases; junction bases not matched to a gene: 5. In germline, CDR1 is LNHDA, CDR2 SQIVND (reference sequence). CDR3 loop: CASSNSGRSGANVLTF. For the CDR3, the DNA is TGTGCCAGTAGTAATAGCGGGAGATCCGGGGCCAACGTCCTGACTTTC.

The gene calls are TRBV9 and TRBJ2-5; maybe TRBD1 (6 bases). Germline V gene sequence: CDR1 SGDLS, CDR2 YYNGEE. The V and J ends lost 4 bases and 2 bases respectively, with 9 bases between them. The CDR3 covers 13 residues. The CDR3 reads CASSIGQQETQYF. The CDR3 region has the DNA TGTGCCAGCAGCATTGGACAGCAAGAGACCCAGTACTTC.

The chain carries TRBV7-3 and TRBJ2-2; 7 positions agree with TRBD2. After removal of 3 bases from V and 7 bases from J, the junction contained 2 bases not matched to a gene. The CDR3 has 13 residues. Per the germline V gene, CDR1 is SGHTA and CDR2 is FQGTGA. The CDR3 DNA reads TGTGCCAGCAGCTTGACTAGCCTCGGGGAGCTGTTTTTT. Protein: CASSLTSLGELFF.

On this clone itself: Other DNA sequences within the sample encode an identical CDR3. This sequence joins TRBV7-9 and TRBJ2-5; no clear D gene. Germline loops: CDR1 SEHNR, CDR2 FQNEAQ (reference sequence). V was cut by 1 base and J by 5 bases, with 11 bases left in between. This CDR3 has 14 amino acids. The CDR3 loop is CASSLVVSQETQYF. For the CDR3, the DNA is TGTGCCAGCAGCTTAGTGGTCTCCCAGGAGACCCAGTACTTC.

This clone occurred once. The V and J genes are TRBV27 and TRBJ2-2; D might be TRBD2 (5 bases). Germline CDR1 reads MNHEY; CDR2 reads SMNVEV (reference sequence). V was pared by 7 bases and J by 1 base, with 19 bases between. This CDR3 contains 17 residues. The CDR3 coding sequence is TGTGCCAGCACCCTCTCCGGACTCCGAGAGAACACCGGGGAGCTGTTTTTT. The encoded protein is CASTLSGLRENTGELFF.

This clone was seen only once. The chain is built from TRBV27 and TRBJ1-2, with 8 bases aligning to TRBD1. Trimming removed 5 bases from V and 4 bases from J; junction bases left unmatched: 3. This CDR3 comprises 13 residues. Germline values: CDR1 MNHEY, CDR2 SMNVEV (reference sequence). The CDR3 loop reads CASSAGTGYGYTF. CDR3 nucleotides: TGTGCCAGCAGTGCCGGGACAGGCTATGGCTACACCTTC.

The chain is built from TRBV18 and TRBJ2-2; D perhaps matches TRBD2 (5 bases). Germline lookup yields CDR1 KGHSH and CDR2 LQKENI. CDR3 length equals 16 residues. Trimming took 3 bases from V and 5 from J, leaving 16 bases between them. The CDR3 DNA is TGTGCCAGCTCACCTTTCCGGGATCAAGGGACCGGGGAGCTGTTTTTT. Translating it yields CASSPFRDQGTGELFF.

This clone was seen more than once but under ten times. The chain uses TRBV7-9 and TRBJ1-3, with D perhaps TRBD1 (6 bases). The V end was cut by 5 bases, the J end by 0 bases, with 11 bases between. The germline gives CDR1 SEHNR, CDR2 FQNEAQ (reference sequence). CDR3 size: 15 residues. For the CDR3, the DNA is TGTGCCAGCAGCCTCACAGGGAGCTCTGGAAACACCATATATTTT. Translating it yields CASSLTGSSGNTIYF. Variable domain in full (rest from reference TRBV7-9 and TRBJ1-3): DTGVSQNPRHKITKRGQNVTFRCDPISEHNRLYWYRQTLGQGPEFLTYFQNEAQLEKSRLLSDRFSAERPKGSFSTLEIQRTEQGDSAMYLCASSLTGSSGNTIYFGEGSWLTVV.

The chain uses TRBV12-3 or TRBV12-4 and TRBJ2-3; D is ambiguous. Trimming took 5 bases from V and 6 from J, leaving 6 bases between them. The CDR3 runs 11 residues. This CDR3 reads CASSPLDTQYF. The CDR3 DNA sequence: TGTGCCAGCAGTCCCCTGGATACGCAGTATTTT.

The gene calls are TRBV3-1 (or the pseudogene TRBV3-2) and TRBJ2-7; 8 nucleotides align to TRBD1. Looked up from germline, CDR1 is LGHDT and CDR2 is YNNKEL (reference sequence). The CDR3 has 15 residues. The trim removed 5 bases at V and 0 bases at J, leaving 6 bases unmatched. As DNA, the CDR3 is TGTGCCAGCAGCACCCGGGACAGGTTCTCCTACGAGCAGTACTTC. Its translation: CASSTRDRFSYEQYF.